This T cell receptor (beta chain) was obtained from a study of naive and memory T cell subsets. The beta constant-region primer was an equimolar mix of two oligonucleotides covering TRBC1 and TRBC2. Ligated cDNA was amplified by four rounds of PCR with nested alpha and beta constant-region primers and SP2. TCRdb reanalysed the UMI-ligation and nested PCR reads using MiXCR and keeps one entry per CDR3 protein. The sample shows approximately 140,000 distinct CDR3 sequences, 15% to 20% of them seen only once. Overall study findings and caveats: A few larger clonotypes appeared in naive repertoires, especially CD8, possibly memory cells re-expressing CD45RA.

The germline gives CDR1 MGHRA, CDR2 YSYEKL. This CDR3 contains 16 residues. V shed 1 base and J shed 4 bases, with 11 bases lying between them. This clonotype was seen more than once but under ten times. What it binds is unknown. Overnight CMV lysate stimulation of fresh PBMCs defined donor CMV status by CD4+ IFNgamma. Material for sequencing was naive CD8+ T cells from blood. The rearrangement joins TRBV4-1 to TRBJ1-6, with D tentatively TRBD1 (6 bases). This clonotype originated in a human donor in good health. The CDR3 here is CASSQGRGLYNSPLHF. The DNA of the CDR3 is TGCGCCAGCAGCCAAGGCAGGGGTCTTTATAATTCACCCCTCCACTTT.